This T cell receptor (beta chain) derives from a study of persistence of HIV-infected CD4 T cells. Study information: Multiple blood draws of up to about 180 mL, except two donors with single leukapheresis.

Overlapping HIV-1 Gag 15-mer peptides at roughly 1 ug per peptide per mL were used. CD40L/CD69 double-negative CD45RO-high memory CD4+ T cells were collected. A note on this clone: What it binds is not known.

This was the immunoSEQ version 4 assay in survey mode. This table comes from immunoSEQ multiplex PCR, and its TCRdb copy is limited to in-frame clones, with some not included. The sample lists some 32,000 clones, 65% to 90% occurring once. This specimen consisted of CD4+ T cells sorted from PBMCs after approximately 20-hour stimulation, obtained from a patient who received antiretroviral therapy. This clonotype was sampled from an adult woman with HIV who was CMV-seropositive.

CDR3 protein: CASSMGPDRQNYGYTF. As DNA, the CDR3 is TGTGCCAGTAGTATGGGCCCGGACAGGCAGAACTATGGCTACACCTTC. The rearrangement joins TRBV19 to TRBJ1-2; 7 bases are shared with TRBD1. The ends lost 3 bases at V and 2 bases at J; junction bases unmatched: 9. CDR1 and CDR2 from the germline V gene are LNHDA and SQIVND (reference sequence). This CDR3 contains 16 residues.